The T cell receptor beta chain described here comes from a study of cytomegalovirus exposure and HLA in healthy donors. The V and J ends lost 2 bases and 3 bases respectively, with 14 bases between them. The CDR3 runs 15 residues. Germline CDR1 reads MNHEY; CDR2 reads SMNVEV (reference sequence). Vbeta (60) and Jbeta (13) primers were used in the PCR. Produced via immunoSEQ multiplex PCR; TCRdb's table is partial and in-frame only. The data hold around 97,000 clones, with around 81% observed a single time. Sequencing was performed on PBMCs. The chain has TRBV27 and TRBJ2-7; possible D gene TRBD1, 5 bases. This receptor was obtained from a man aged 40-49 years in good health and CMV-seropositive. CDR3 in amino acids: CASSLGAGPLYEQYF. Written as DNA, the CDR3 is TGTGCCAGCAGTTTAGGGGCAGGGCCCCTCTACGAGCAGTACTTC.